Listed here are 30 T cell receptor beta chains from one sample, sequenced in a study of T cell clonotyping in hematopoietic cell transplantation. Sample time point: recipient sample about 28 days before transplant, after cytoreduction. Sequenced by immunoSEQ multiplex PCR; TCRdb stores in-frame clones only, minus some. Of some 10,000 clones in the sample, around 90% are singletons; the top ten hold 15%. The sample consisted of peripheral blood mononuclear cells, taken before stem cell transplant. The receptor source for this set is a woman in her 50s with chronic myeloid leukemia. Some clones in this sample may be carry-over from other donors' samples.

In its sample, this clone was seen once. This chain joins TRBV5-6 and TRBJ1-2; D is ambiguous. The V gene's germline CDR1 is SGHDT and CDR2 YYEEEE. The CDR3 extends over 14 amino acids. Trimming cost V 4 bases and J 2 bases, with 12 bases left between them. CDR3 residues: CASSSGRVNYGYTF. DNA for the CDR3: TGTGCCAGCAGCAGCGGACGGGTAAACTATGGCTACACCTTC.

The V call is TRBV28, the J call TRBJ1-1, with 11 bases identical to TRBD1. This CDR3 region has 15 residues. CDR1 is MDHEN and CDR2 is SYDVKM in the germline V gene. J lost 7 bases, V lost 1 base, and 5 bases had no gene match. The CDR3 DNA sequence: TGTGCCAGCAGTTTATCTGGACAGGGGGCCAGTGAAGCTTTCTTT. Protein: CASSLSGQGASEAFF.

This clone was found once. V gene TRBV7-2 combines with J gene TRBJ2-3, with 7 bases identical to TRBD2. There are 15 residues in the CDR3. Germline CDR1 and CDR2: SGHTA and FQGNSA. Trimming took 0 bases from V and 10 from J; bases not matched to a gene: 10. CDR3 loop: CASSLAGGAFKAQYF. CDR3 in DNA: TGTGCCAGCAGCTTAGCGGGAGGGGCTTTTAAAGCGCAGTATTTT.

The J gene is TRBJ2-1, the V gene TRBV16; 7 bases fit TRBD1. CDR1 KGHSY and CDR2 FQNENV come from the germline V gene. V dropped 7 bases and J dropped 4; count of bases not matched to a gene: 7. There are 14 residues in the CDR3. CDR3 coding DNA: TGTGCCAGCACATTGACAGGGCCGTACAATGAGCAGTTCTTC. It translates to CASTLTGPYNEQFF.

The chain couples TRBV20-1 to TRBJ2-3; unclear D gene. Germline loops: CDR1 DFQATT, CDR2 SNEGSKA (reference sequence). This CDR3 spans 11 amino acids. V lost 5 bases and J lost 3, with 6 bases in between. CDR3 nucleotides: TGCAGTGCTTCAAAGACAGATACGCAGTATTTT. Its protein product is CSASKTDTQYF.

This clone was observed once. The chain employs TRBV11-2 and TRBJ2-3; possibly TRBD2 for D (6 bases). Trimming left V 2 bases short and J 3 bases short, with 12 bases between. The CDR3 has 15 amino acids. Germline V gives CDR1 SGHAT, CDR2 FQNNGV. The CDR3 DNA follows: TGTGCCAGCAGCTTACGGGCAGGGACTACAGATACGCAGTATTTT. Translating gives CASSLRAGTTDTQYF. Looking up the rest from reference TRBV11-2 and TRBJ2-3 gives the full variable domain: EAGVAQSPRYKIIEKRQSVAFWCNPISGHATLYWYQQILGQGPKLLIQFQNNGVVDDSQLPKDRFSAERLKGVDSTLKIQPAKLEDSAVYLCASSLRAGTTDTQYFGPGTRLTVL.

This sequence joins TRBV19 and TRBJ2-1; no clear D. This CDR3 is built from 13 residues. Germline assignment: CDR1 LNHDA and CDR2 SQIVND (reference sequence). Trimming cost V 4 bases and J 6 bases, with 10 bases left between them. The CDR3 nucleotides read TGTGCCAGTAGTAAAAGACCCAGCAATGAGCAGTTCTTC. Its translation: CASSKRPSNEQFF.

CDR3: CASSELKGTNQPQHF. DNA for the CDR3: TGTGCCAGCAGTGAACTTAAGGGGACTAATCAGCCCCAGCATTTT. This chain joins TRBV6-1 and TRBJ1-5; TRBD1 is a possible D gene (5 bases). This CDR3 contains 15 residues. Germline assignment: CDR1 MNHNS and CDR2 SASEGT. Trimming took off 2 bases at V and 4 bases at J, with 12 bases between the two ends.

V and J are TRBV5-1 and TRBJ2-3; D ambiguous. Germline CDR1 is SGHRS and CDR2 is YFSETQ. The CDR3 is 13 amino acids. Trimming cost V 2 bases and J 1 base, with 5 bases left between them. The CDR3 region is CASSLEGTDTQYF. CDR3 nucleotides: TGCGCCAGCAGCTTAGAGGGCACAGATACGCAGTATTTT.

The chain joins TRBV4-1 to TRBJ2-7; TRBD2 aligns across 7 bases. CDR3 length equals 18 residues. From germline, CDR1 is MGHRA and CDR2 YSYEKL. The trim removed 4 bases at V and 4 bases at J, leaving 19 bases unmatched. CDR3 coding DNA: TGCGCCAGCAGCCCAACGCTTATGATGAAGCGGGAAGCATACGAGCAGTACTTC. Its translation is CASSPTLMMKREAYEQYF.

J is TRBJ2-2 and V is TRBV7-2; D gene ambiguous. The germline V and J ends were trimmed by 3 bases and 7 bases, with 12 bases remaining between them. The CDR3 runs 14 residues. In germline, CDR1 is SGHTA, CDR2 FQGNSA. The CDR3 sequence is CASSLSGMGGELFF. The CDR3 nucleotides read TGTGCCAGCAGCTTGTCTGGGATGGGCGGGGAGCTGTTTTTT.

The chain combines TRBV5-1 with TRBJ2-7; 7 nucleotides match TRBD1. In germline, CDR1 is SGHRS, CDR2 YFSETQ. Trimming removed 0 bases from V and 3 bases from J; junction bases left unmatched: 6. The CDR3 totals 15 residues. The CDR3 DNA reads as TGCGCCAGCAGCTTGGGGGGGACAGCTAACTACGAGCAGTACTTC. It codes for CASSLGGTANYEQYF. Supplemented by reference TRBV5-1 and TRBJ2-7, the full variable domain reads KAGVTQTPRYLIKTRGQQVTLSCSPISGHRSVSWYQQTPGQGLQFLFEYFSETQRNKGNFPGRFSGRQFSNSRSEMNVSTLELGDSALYLCASSLGGTANYEQYFGPGTRLTVT.

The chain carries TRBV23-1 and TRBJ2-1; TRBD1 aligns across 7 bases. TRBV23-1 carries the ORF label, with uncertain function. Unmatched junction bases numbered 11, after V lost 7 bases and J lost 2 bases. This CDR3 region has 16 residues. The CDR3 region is CASIPRVGQTYNEQFF. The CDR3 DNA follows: TGCGCCAGCATCCCACGGGTGGGACAGACCTACAATGAGCAGTTCTTC.

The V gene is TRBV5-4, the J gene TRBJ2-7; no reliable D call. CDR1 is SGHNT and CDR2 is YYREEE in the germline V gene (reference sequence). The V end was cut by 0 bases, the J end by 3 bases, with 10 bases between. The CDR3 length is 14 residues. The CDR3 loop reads CASSLGQGNYEQYF. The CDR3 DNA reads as TGTGCCAGCAGCTTGGGGCAAGGGAACTACGAGCAGTACTTC.

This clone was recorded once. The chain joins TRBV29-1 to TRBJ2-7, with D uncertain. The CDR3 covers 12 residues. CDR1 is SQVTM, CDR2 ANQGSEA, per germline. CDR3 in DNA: TGCAGTGCCGTGGCGAACTCCTACGAGCAGTACTTC. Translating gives CSAVANSYEQYF.

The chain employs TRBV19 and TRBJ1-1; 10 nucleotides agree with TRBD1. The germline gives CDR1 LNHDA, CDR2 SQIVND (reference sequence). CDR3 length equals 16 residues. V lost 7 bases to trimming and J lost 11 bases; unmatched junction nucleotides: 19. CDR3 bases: TGTGCCAGTACCGTCGGATCCGGGACAGGGGCGCCTCGGGCTTTCTTT. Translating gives CASTVGSGTGAPRAFF.

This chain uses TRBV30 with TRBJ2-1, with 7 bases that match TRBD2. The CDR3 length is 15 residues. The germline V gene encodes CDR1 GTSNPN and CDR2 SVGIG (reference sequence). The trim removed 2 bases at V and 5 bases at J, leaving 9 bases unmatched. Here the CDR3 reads CAWSLGSGRNNEQFF. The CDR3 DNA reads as TGTGCCTGGAGTTTGGGTAGCGGGCGAAACAATGAGCAGTTCTTC.

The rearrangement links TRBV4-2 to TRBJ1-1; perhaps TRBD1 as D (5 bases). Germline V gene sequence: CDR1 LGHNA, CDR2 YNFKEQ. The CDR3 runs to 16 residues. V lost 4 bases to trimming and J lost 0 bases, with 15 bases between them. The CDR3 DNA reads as TGTGCCAGCAGCCGAGGAGGGGCGGAACTGAACACTGAAGCTTTCTTT. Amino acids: CASSRGGAELNTEAFF.

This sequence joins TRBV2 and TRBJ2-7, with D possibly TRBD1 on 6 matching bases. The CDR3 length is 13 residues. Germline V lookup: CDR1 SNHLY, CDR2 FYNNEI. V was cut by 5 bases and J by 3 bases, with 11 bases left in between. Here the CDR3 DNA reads TGTGCCAGCAGTTACGCGGACAGCTACGAGCAGTACTTC. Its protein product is CASSYADSYEQYF.

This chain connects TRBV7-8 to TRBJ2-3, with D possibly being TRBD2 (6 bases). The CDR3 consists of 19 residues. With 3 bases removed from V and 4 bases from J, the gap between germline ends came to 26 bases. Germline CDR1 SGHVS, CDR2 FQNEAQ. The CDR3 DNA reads TGTGCCAGCAGCTTCTCTTTAAGGGAGGCTACGCACAACCCAGATACGCAGTATTTT. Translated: CASSFSLREATHNPDTQYF.

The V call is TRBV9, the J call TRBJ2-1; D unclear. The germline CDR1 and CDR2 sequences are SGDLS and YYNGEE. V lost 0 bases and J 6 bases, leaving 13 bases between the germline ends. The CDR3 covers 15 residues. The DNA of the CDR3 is TGTGCCAGCAGCGTAGGGCTAGAATGGGTCAATGAGCAGTTCTTC. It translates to CASSVGLEWVNEQFF.

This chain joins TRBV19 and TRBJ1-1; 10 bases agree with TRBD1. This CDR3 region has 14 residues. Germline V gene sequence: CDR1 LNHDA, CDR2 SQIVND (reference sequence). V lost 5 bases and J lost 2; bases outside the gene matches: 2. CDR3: CASSGDRGNTEAFF. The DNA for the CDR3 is TGTGCCAGTAGTGGGGACAGGGGAAACACTGAAGCTTTCTTT. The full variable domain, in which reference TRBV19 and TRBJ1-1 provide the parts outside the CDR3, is DGGITQSPKYLFRKEGQNVTLSCEQNLNHDAMYWYRQDPGQGLRLIYYSQIVNDFQKGDIAEGYSVSREKKESFPLTVTSAQKNPTAFYLCASSGDRGNTEAFFGQGTRLTVV.

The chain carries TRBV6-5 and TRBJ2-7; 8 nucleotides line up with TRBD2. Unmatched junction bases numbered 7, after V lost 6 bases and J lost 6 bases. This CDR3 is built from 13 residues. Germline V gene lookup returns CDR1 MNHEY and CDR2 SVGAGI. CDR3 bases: TGTGCCAGCAGAACGGGAGGGCGCGGCGAGCAGTACTTC. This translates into CASRTGGRGEQYF.

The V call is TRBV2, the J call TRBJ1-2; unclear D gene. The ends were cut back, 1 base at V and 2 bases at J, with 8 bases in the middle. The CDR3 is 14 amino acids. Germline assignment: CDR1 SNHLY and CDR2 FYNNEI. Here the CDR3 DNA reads TGTGCCAGCAGTGAAGTCCCAGAAAACTATGGCTACACCTTC. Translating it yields CASSEVPENYGYTF. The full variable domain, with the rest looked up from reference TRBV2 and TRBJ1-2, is EPEVTQTPSHQVTQMGQEVILRCVPISNHLYFYWYRQILGQKVEFLVSFYNNEISEKSEIFDDQFSVERPDGSNFTLKIRSTKLEDSAMYFCASSEVPENYGYTFGSGTRLTVV.

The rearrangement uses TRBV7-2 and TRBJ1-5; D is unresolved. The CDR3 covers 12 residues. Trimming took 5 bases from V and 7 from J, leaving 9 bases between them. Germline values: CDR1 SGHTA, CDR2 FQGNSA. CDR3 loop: CASSPPGQPQHF. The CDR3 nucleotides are TGTGCCAGCAGCCCTCCGGGACAGCCCCAGCATTTT.

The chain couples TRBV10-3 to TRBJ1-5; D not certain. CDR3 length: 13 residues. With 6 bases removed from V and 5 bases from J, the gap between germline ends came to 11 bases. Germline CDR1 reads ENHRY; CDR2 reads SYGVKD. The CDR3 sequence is CAISETKYQPQHF. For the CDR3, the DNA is TGTGCCATCAGCGAAACTAAGTATCAGCCCCAGCATTTT.

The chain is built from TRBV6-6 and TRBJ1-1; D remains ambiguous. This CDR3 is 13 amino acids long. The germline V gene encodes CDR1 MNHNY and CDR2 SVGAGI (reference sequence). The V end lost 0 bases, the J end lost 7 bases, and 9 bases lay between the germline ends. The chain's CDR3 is CASSYSEAFEAFF. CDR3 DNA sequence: TGTGCCAGCAGTTACTCGGAGGCCTTTGAAGCTTTCTTT.

The CDR3 DNA reads TGCGCCAGCAGTCATCCTACTAGCGGGAGGGCCGCCGGCACAGATACGCAGTATTTT. This encodes CASSHPTSGRAAGTDTQYF. The chain employs TRBV23-1 and TRBJ2-3, with 13 bases aligning to TRBD2. TRBV23-1 is recorded as an ORF, its role being uncertain. CDR3 length equals 19 residues. The ends lost 3 bases at V and 1 base at J; junction bases unmatched: 10.

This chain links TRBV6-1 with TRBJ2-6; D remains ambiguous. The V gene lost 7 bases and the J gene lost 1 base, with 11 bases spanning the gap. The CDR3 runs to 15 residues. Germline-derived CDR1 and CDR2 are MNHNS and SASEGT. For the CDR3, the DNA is TGTGCCAGCACCCTGGAAAGTTCTGGGGCCAACGTCCTGACTTTC. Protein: CASTLESSGANVLTF.

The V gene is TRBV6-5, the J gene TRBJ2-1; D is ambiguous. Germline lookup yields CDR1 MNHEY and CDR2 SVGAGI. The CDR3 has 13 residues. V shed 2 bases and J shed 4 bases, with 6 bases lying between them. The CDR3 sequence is CASSYENYNEQFF. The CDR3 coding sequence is TGTGCCAGCAGTTACGAAAATTACAATGAGCAGTTCTTC.